This T cell receptor (beta chain) was recorded in a study of OX40 agonist ivuxolimab in advanced cancers. The CDR3 runs to 16 residues. Trimming removed 0 bases from V and 3 bases from J; junction bases left unmatched: 2. CDR1 and CDR2 (germline): SGHRS, YFSETQ. Assay: immunoSEQ multiplex PCR; the TCRdb copy retains only in-frame clones and omits some. This table has about 76,000 clones, approximately 85% appearing once. This receptor was identified in an adult with an advanced solid tumor such as melanoma, head and neck, liver or kidney cancer. The rearrangement joins TRBV5-1 to TRBJ2-3; 12 bases are a match to TRBD1. Sequencing was performed on CD4+ or CD8+ T cells sorted from blood, taken in a trial of the OX40 agonist ivuxolimab. CDR3 DNA sequence: TGCGCCAGCAGCTTGGGGGGACAGGGGGCAACAGATACGCAGTATTTT. Amino acids: CASSLGGQGATDTQYF. The entire variable domain, with the rest obtained from reference TRBV5-1 and TRBJ2-3, is as follows: KAGVTQTPRYLIKTRGQQVTLSCSPISGHRSVSWYQQTPGQGLQFLFEYFSETQRNKGNFPGRFSGRQFSNSRSEMNVSTLELGDSALYLCASSLGGQGATDTQYFGPGTRLTVL.